This paragraph reports one TCR beta chain. This specimen comes from a study of CD8 T cells in Susac syndrome. The V gene end was trimmed by 4 bases and the J gene end by 5 bases; junction bases not matched to a gene: 7. CDR3 length: 14 residues. Germline CDR1 and CDR2: DFQATT and SNEGSKA (reference sequence). RNA in amounts of roughly 0.5 to 1 ug was reverse transcribed with random hexamers. An immunoSEQ multiplex PCR generated amplified TCR beta CDR3 products spanning 54 Vbeta and 13 Jbeta. Each CDR3 protein is one row after TCRdb ran MiXCR on the immunoSEQ multiplex PCR reads. The sample carries about 120,000 distinct CDR3 sequences, 94% recorded once.

The sequenced material came from CD4+ T cells from PBMCs. The sequence was obtained from a human donor in good health. V gene TRBV20-1 combines with J gene TRBJ1-5; 8 bases agree with TRBD1. The CDR3 DNA sequence: TGCAGTGCTACGAGGACAGGGCGGGATCAGCCCCAGCATTTT. Protein: CSATRTGRDQPQHF.